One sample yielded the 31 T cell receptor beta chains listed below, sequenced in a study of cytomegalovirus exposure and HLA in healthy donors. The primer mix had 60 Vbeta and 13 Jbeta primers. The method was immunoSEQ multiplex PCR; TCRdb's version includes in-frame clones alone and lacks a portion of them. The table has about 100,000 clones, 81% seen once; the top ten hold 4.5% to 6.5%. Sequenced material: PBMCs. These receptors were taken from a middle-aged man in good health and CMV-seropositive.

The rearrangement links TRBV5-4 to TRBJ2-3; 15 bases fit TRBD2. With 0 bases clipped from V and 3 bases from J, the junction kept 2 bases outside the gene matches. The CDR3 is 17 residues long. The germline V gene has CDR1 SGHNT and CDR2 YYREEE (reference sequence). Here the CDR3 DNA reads TGTGCCAGCAGCTTGGCCGGGACTAGCGGGGGGACAGATACGCAGTATTTT. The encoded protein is CASSLAGTSGGTDTQYF.

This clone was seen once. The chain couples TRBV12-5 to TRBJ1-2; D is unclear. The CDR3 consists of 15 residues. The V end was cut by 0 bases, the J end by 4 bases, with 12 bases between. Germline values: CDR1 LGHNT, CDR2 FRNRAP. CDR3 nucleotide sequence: TGTGCTAGTGGTTTGGTAAATCGGGGATTCTATGGCTACACCTTC. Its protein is CASGLVNRGFYGYTF.

Written as DNA, the CDR3 is TGTGCCAGCAGTCCCGGGACAGGGGCCCTTTATGGCTACACCTTC. The encoded protein is CASSPGTGALYGYTF. The chain combines TRBV28 with TRBJ1-2; 10 positions agree with TRBD1. This CDR3 is 15 amino acids long. CDR1 and CDR2 from the germline V gene are MDHEN and SYDVKM. V dropped 5 bases and J dropped 5; count of bases not matched to a gene: 8.

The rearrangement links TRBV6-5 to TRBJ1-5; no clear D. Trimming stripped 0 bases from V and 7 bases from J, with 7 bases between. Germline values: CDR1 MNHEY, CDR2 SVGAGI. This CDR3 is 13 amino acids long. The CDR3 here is CASSYSRGQPQHF. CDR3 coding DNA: TGTGCCAGCAGTTACTCGAGAGGGCAGCCCCAGCATTTT.

In nucleotides, the CDR3 is TGTGCCACCCACCACCCAGGGGCATACGAGCAGTACTTC. Translation: CATHHPGAYEQYF. The chain uses TRBV6-6 and TRBJ2-7; possible D gene TRBD1, 6 bases. The CDR3 spans 13 residues. Deletions cut 10 bases from V and 4 bases from J, with 17 bases between. Germline V gene data show CDR1 as MNHNY and CDR2 as SVGAGI (reference sequence).

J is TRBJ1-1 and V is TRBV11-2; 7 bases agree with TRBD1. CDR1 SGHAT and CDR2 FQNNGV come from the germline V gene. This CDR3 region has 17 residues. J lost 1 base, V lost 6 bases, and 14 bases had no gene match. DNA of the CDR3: TGTGCCAGCAGGTTTCCAATCTACAGGGGAGGGAACACTGAAGCTTTCTTT. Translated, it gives CASRFPIYRGGNTEAFF.

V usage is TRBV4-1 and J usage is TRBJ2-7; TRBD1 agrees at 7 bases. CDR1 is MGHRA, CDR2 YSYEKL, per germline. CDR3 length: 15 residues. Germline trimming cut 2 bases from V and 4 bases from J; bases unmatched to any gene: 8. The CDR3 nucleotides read TGCGCCAGCAGCCAACTCGGGACAGCGCCGTACGAGCAGTACTTC. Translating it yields CASSQLGTAPYEQYF.

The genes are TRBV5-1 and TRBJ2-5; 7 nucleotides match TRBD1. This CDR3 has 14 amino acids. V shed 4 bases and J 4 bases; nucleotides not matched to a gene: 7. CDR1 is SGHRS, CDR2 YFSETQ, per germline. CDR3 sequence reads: CASSRLTGTETQYF. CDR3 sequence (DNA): TGCGCCAGCAGCCGACTGACAGGGACAGAGACCCAGTACTTC. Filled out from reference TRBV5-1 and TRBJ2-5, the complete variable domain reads KAGVTQTPRYLIKTRGQQVTLSCSPISGHRSVSWYQQTPGQGLQFLFEYFSETQRNKGNFPGRFSGRQFSNSRSEMNVSTLELGDSALYLCASSRLTGTETQYFGPGTRLLVL.

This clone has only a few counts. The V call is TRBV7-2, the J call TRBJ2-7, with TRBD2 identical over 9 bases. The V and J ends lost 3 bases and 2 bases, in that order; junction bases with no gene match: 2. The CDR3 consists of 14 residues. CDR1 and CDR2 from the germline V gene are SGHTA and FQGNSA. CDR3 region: CASSFGGRAYEQYF. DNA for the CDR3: TGTGCCAGCAGCTTTGGCGGGAGGGCCTACGAGCAGTACTTC.

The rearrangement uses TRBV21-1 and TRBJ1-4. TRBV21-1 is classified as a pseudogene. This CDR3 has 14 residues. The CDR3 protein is CASTLVETNEKLFF. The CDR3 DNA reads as TGTGCCAGCACCTTAGTAGAAACTAATGAAAAACTGTTTTTT.

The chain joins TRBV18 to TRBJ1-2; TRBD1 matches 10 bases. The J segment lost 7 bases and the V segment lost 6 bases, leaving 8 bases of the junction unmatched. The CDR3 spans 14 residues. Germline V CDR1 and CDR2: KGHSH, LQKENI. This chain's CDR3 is CASSRGTGDTGYTF. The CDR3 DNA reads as TGTGCCAGCTCCCGCGGGACAGGGGATACTGGCTACACCTTC. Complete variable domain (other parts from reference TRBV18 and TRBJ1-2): NAGVMQNPRHLVRRRGQEARLRCSPMKGHSHVYWYRQLPEEGLKFMVYLQKENIIDESGMPKERFSAEFPKEGPSILRIQQVVRGDSAAYFCASSRGTGDTGYTFGSGTRLTVV.

Written as DNA, the CDR3 is TGTGCCAGCAGCCTCCCGCTAGCGGGGCTACCCCCCACGGCTGATACGCAGTATTTT. Translating it yields CASSLPLAGLPPTADTQYF. The rearrangement joins TRBV7-6 to TRBJ2-3, with TRBD2 matching over 9 bases. Looked up from germline, CDR1 is SGHVS and CDR2 is FNYEAQ. The CDR3 runs 19 residues. V gave up 5 bases and J gave up 6 bases; unmatched junction bases: 21.

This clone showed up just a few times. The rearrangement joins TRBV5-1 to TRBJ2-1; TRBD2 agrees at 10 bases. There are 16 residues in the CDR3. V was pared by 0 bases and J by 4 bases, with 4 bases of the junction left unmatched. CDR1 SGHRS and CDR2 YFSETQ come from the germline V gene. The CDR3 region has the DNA TGCGCCAGCAGCTTGGCCAGGACTAGCGGTTACAATGAGCAGTTCTTC. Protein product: CASSLARTSGYNEQFF. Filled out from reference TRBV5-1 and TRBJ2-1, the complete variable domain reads KAGVTQTPRYLIKTRGQQVTLSCSPISGHRSVSWYQQTPGQGLQFLFEYFSETQRNKGNFPGRFSGRQFSNSRSEMNVSTLELGDSALYLCASSLARTSGYNEQFFGPGTRLTVL.

The CDR3 sequence is CASSETIGSGVYNEQFF. The CDR3 bases are TGTGCCAGCAGTGAAACGATCGGGTCGGGGGTGTACAATGAGCAGTTCTTC. The rearrangement joins TRBV6-1 to TRBJ2-1; TRBD2 might be the D (6 bases). The CDR3 consists of 17 residues. In germline, CDR1 is MNHNS, CDR2 SASEGT. Trimming cost V 2 bases and J 4 bases, with 18 bases left between them.

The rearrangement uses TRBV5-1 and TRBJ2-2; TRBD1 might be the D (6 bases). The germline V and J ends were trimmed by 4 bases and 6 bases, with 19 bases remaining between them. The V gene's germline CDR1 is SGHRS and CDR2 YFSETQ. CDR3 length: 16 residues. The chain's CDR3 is CASSMPGTGSAGELFF. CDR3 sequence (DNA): TGCGCCAGCAGCATGCCAGGCACAGGGTCGGCCGGGGAGCTGTTTTTT.

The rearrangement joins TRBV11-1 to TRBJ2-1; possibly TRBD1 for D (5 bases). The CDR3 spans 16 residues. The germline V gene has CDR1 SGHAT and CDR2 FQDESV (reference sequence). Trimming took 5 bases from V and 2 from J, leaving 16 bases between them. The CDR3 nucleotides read TGTGCCAGCAGCCCAGGGATGGGATCTCCCTACAATGAGCAGTTCTTC. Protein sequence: CASSPGMGSPYNEQFF.

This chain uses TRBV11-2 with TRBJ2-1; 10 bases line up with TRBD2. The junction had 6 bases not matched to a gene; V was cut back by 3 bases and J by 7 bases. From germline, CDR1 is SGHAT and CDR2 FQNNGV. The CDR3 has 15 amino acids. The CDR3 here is CASSFRGSGRNEQFF. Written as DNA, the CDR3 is TGTGCCAGCAGCTTCAGGGGTAGCGGGAGGAATGAGCAGTTCTTC. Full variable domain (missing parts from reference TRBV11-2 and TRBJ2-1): EAGVAQSPRYKIIEKRQSVAFWCNPISGHATLYWYQQILGQGPKLLIQFQNNGVVDDSQLPKDRFSAERLKGVDSTLKIQPAKLEDSAVYLCASSFRGSGRNEQFFGPGTRLTVL.

This CDR3 is CASSDPGVREGRKVHHEQFF. CDR3 DNA sequence: TGCGCCAGCAGTGACCCCGGAGTGCGGGAGGGCCGGAAGGTACATCATGAGCAGTTCTTC. The gene calls are TRBV10-1 and TRBJ2-1; 9 bases match TRBD2. Germline V CDR1 and CDR2: WNHNN, SYGVQD (reference sequence). The CDR3 is 20 residues long. V shed 3 bases, J shed 8 bases, and the junction held 23 bases outside the gene matches.

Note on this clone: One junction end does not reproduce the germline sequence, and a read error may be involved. CDR3 sequence reads: CASSVRRGLVIF. In nucleotides, the CDR3 is TGTGCCAGCAGCGTTAGGAGAGGACTAGTAATCTTC. This chain connects TRBV7-9 to TRBJ2-1; 7 nucleotides align to TRBD2. The CDR3 has 12 amino acids. The V gene's germline CDR1 is SEHNR and CDR2 FQNEAQ (reference sequence).

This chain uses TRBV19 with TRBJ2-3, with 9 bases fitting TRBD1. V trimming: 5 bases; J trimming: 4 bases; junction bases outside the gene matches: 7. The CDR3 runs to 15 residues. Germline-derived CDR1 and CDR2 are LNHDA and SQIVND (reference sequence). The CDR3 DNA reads TGTGCCAGTAGTTTACAGGGGGCGCCCCCAGATACGCAGTATTTT. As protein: CASSLQGAPPDTQYF.

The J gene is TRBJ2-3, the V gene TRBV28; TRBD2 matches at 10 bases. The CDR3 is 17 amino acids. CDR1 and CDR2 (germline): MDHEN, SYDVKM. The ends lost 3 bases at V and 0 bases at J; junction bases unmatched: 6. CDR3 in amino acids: CASSFVGTSASTDTQYF. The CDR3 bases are TGTGCCAGCAGTTTTGTCGGGACTAGCGCCAGCACAGATACGCAGTATTTT.

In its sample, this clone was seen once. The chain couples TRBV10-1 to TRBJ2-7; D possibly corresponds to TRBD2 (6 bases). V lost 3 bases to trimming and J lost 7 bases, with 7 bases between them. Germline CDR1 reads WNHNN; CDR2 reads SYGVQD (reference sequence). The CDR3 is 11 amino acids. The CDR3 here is CASSDGSEQYF. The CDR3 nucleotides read TGCGCCAGCAGTGACGGGAGTGAGCAGTACTTC.

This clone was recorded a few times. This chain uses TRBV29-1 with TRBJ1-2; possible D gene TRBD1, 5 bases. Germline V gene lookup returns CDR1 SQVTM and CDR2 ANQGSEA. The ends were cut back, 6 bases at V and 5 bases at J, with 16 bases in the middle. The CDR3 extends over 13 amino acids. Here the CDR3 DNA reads TGCAGCGTCCAGCGCGGGACGGTTTATGGCTACACCTTC. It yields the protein CSVQRGTVYGYTF.

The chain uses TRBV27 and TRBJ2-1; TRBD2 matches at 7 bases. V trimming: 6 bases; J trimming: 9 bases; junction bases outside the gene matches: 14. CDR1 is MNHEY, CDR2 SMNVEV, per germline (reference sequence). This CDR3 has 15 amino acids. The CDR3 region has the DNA TGTGCCAGCAGGCCGACTAGCAGCCACGGTGGTGAGCAGTTCTTC. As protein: CASRPTSSHGGEQFF.

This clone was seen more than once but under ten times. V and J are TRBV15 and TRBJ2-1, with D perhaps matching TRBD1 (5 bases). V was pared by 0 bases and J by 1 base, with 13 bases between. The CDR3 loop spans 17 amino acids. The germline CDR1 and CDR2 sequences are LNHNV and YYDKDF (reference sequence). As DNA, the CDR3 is TGTGCCACCAGCAGAGAATCGGCAGGGCTTTCCTACAATGAGCAGTTCTTC. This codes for CATSRESAGLSYNEQFF. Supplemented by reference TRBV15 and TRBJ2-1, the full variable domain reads DAMVIQNPRYQVTQFGKPVTLSCSQTLNHNVMYWYQQKSSQAPKLLFHYYDKDFNNEADTPDNFQSRRPNTSFCFLDIRSPGLGDTAMYLCATSRESAGLSYNEQFFGPGTRLTVL.

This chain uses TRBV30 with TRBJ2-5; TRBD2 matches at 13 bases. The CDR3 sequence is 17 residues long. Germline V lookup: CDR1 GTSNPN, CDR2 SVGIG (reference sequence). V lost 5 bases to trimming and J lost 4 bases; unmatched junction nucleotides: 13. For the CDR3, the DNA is TGTGCCTGGGGTCCCGGGACTAGCGGGATGATTCCAGAGACCCAGTACTTC. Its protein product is CAWGPGTSGMIPETQYF.

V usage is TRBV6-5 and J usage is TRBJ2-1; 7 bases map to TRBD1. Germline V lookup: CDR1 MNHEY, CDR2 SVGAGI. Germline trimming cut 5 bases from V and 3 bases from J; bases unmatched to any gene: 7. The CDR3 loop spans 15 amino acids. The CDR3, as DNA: TGTGCCAGCAGTACAGACAGGGAGAGCTACAATGAGCAGTTCTTC. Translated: CASSTDRESYNEQFF.

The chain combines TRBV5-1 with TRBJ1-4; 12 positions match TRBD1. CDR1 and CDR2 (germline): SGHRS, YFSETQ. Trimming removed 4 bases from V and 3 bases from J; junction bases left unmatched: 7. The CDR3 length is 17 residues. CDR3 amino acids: CASSRDRGPAANEKLFF. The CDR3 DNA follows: TGCGCCAGCAGCAGGGACAGGGGGCCAGCGGCTAATGAAAAACTGTTTTTT.

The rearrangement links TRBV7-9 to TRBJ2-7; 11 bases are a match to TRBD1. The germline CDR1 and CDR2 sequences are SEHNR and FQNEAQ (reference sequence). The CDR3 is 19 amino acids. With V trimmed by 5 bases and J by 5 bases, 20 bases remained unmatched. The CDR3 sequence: CASSNPPGQGVVITNEQYF. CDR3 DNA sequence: TGTGCCAGCAGCAATCCGCCGGGACAGGGGGTCGTAATAACAAACGAGCAGTACTTC.

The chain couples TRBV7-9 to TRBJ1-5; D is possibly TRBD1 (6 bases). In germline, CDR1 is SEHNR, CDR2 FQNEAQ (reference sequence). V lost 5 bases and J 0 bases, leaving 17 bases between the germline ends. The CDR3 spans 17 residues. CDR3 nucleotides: TGTGCCAGCAGCACGGACACAGGGTACTATAGCAATCAGCCCCAGCATTTT. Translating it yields CASSTDTGYYSNQPQHF. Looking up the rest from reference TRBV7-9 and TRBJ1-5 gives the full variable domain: DTGVSQNPRHKITKRGQNVTFRCDPISEHNRLYWYRQTLGQGPEFLTYFQNEAQLEKSRLLSDRFSAERPKGSFSTLEIQRTEQGDSAMYLCASSTDTGYYSNQPQHFGDGTRLSIL.

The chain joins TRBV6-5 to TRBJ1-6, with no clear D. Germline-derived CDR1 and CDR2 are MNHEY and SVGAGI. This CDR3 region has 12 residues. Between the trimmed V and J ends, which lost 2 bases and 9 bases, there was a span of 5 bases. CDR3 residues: CASSYKRSPLHF. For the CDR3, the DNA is TGTGCCAGCAGTTACAAGCGTTCACCCCTCCACTTT.